The clone carrying this T cell receptor beta chain was counted between two and nine times. Its cognate antigen is unknown. This sample stems from a study of T-cell reconstitution after alpha-beta-depleted transplantation in children. Study results and caveats: Reported findings indicate that, about two months after transplant, alpha-beta T cells came from several hundred expanded clones, which were derived from non-depleted graft cells. T-cell counts and diversity at one year following transplant were attributed mainly to newly produced T cells. There were some patients whose high TCRbeta diversity at day 60 came from surviving recipient T cells and thymic progenitors.

This CDR3 region has 15 residues. Germline V gene lookup returns CDR1 SGHVS and CDR2 FNYEAQ. V gave up 5 bases and J gave up 5 bases, with 18 bases separating them. Unique molecular identifiers were built into the TCRbeta library. Each CDR3 protein is one row after TCRdb ran MiXCR on the PCR reads. The repertoire consists of about 510,000 distinct CDR3 sequences, with 11% occurring once and the leading ten covering around 15%. The source material was PBMCs, mostly from graft donor cells, sampled 180 days after TCRalphabeta/CD19-depleted stem cell transplant. This receptor was obtained from a female patient younger than 10 who had a stem cell transplant for aplastic anemia, so the T cells may come from the graft donor. The rearrangement links TRBV7-6 to TRBJ2-5; maybe TRBD1 (6 bases). The CDR3 DNA sequence: TGTGCCAGCAGCGCCCGGGACACCCTCGTGGAGACCCAGTACTTC. Its protein is CASSARDTLVETQYF.